The next 26 T cell receptor beta chains were all read from a single sample in a study of OX40 agonist ivuxolimab in advanced cancers. Sequenced by immunoSEQ multiplex PCR; TCRdb stores in-frame clones only, minus some. Among 75,000 to 100,000 clones listed, 87% were seen once. The specimen comprised CD4+ or CD8+ T cells sorted from blood, sampled in a trial of the OX40 agonist ivuxolimab. The receptors come from an adult with an advanced solid tumor such as melanoma, head and neck, liver or kidney cancer.

The rearrangement links TRBV7-7 to TRBJ2-7, with unresolved D. Germline CDR1 is SSHAT and CDR2 is FNYEAQ (reference sequence). The CDR3 covers 13 residues. V was clipped by 5 bases and J by 5 bases, with 13 bases between them. CDR3 loop: CASSLSELDEQYF. DNA for the CDR3: TGTGCCAGCAGCCTATCCGAGTTAGACGAGCAGTACTTC.

This chain connects TRBV15 to TRBJ1-3, with TRBD1 matching 7 bases. V shed 3 bases, J shed 3 bases, and the junction held 5 bases outside the gene matches. Germline V gives CDR1 LNHNV, CDR2 YYDKDF (reference sequence). The CDR3 length is 15 residues. In nucleotides, the CDR3 is TGTGCCACCAGCAGGGGGGGGACAGTTGGAAACACCATATATTTT. Encoded protein: CATSRGGTVGNTIYF.

The chain links TRBV5-6 to TRBJ2-7; possible D gene TRBD1, 5 bases. The CDR3 spans 14 residues. The V end lost 2 bases, the J end lost 0 bases, and 9 bases lay between the germline ends. Germline V gives CDR1 SGHDT, CDR2 YYEEEE. CDR3 sequence reads: CASSFGRASYEQYF. In DNA form, the CDR3 reads TGTGCCAGCAGCTTCGGCAGGGCCTCCTACGAGCAGTACTTC.

This sequence joins TRBV7-9 and TRBJ2-2; 8 nucleotides agree with TRBD1. Germline V gene data show CDR1 as SEHNR and CDR2 as FQNEAQ (reference sequence). This CDR3 region has 15 residues. Trimming removed 2 bases from V and 7 bases from J; junction bases left unmatched: 6. The DNA for the CDR3 is TGTGCCAGCAGCTTACGGCAGGGGGCGGTCGGGGAGCTGTTTTTT. This encodes CASSLRQGAVGELFF.

The chain employs TRBV15 and TRBJ1-1; D not certain. The CDR3 is 17 residues long. Germline CDR1 LNHNV, CDR2 YYDKDF (reference sequence). V lost 0 bases, J lost 2 bases, and 16 bases lay in between. The chain's CDR3 is CATSRDPPGRINTEAFF. For the CDR3, the DNA is TGTGCCACCAGCAGAGATCCCCCAGGTCGTATCAACACTGAAGCTTTCTTT.

This clone came up once. The chain links TRBV19 to TRBJ2-2, with TRBD1 matching 12 bases. Trimming took 5 bases from V and 4 from J; bases not matched to a gene: 5. The CDR3 has 16 residues. Germline assignment: CDR1 LNHDA and CDR2 SQIVND (reference sequence). The CDR3 nucleotides are TGTGCCAGTAGTTCCGGGACAGGGGGCTTCACCGGGGAGCTGTTTTTT. Amino acids: CASSSGTGGFTGELFF.

The rearrangement joins TRBV5-1 to TRBJ2-3; no definite D call. Germline lookup yields CDR1 SGHRS and CDR2 YFSETQ. Trimming pared 0 bases from V and 3 bases from J, leaving 11 bases between. The length of the CDR3 is 15 residues. The CDR3 here is CASSLVGPTTDTQYF. CDR3 DNA: TGCGCCAGCAGCTTGGTTGGCCCTACGACAGATACGCAGTATTTT.

This rearrangement joins TRBV2 to TRBJ2-3; 11 bases agree with TRBD2. Germline values: CDR1 SNHLY, CDR2 FYNNEI. V was clipped by 5 bases and J by 8 bases; unmatched bases: 9. CDR3 length equals 15 residues. In DNA form, the CDR3 reads TGTGCCAGCAGTCCGACTAGCGGGGAGGGGAGTACGCAGTATTTT. Its protein is CASSPTSGEGSTQYF.

The J gene is TRBJ2-7, the V gene TRBV5-1; D might be TRBD2 (6 bases). The CDR3 consists of 14 residues. Trimming shortened V by 4 bases and J by 2 bases, and 13 bases separated the two germline ends. The germline CDR1 and CDR2 sequences are SGHRS and YFSETQ. CDR3 sequence: CASSQTSGAYEQYF. As DNA, the CDR3 is TGCGCCAGCAGCCAGACTAGTGGGGCCTACGAGCAGTACTTC. Full variable domain (missing parts from reference TRBV5-1 and TRBJ2-7): KAGVTQTPRYLIKTRGQQVTLSCSPISGHRSVSWYQQTPGQGLQFLFEYFSETQRNKGNFPGRFSGRQFSNSRSEMNVSTLELGDSALYLCASSQTSGAYEQYFGPGTRLTVT.

This clone was seen a single time. The CDR3 DNA sequence: TGTGCCAGCAGTGAACCGCAAAGTAGAAACACCATATATTTT. Translated: CASSEPQSRNTIYF. The J gene is TRBJ1-3, the V gene TRBV2; no firm D call. In germline, CDR1 is SNHLY, CDR2 FYNNEI. This CDR3 has 14 amino acids. V lost 2 bases to trimming and J lost 5 bases, with 10 bases between them.

The chain carries TRBV6-5 and TRBJ1-5; 9 nucleotides match TRBD1. The CDR3 loop spans 14 amino acids. Germline V gene lookup returns CDR1 MNHEY and CDR2 SVGAGI. With 6 bases clipped from V and 5 bases from J, the junction kept 5 bases outside the gene matches. The CDR3 here is CASSPGQGHQPQHF. The CDR3 DNA sequence: TGTGCCAGCAGCCCCGGACAGGGGCATCAGCCCCAGCATTTT.

The V and J genes are TRBV19 and TRBJ2-7, with D possibly called TRBD1 or TRBD2 (5 bases each). This CDR3 region has 12 residues. The germline V gene encodes CDR1 LNHDA and CDR2 SQIVND (reference sequence). Trimming cost V 8 bases and J 3 bases, with 11 bases left between them. The CDR3, as DNA: TGTGCCAGTGGGGACCGAAACTACGAGCAGTACTTC. Protein sequence: CASGDRNYEQYF.

V usage is TRBV6-5 and J usage is TRBJ1-5; D gene uncertain. The length of the CDR3 is 13 residues. Trimming removed 5 bases at V and 3 bases at J, with 8 bases between. Germline assignment: CDR1 MNHEY and CDR2 SVGAGI. The CDR3 here is CASSPRANQPQHF. As DNA, the CDR3 is TGTGCCAGCAGTCCACGGGCCAATCAGCCCCAGCATTTT.

The chain couples TRBV4-1 to TRBJ2-7; D possibly corresponds to TRBD1 (6 bases). V dropped 4 bases and J dropped 3 bases, with 13 bases sitting between them. The CDR3 is 14 residues long. Germline V gene sequence: CDR1 MGHRA, CDR2 YSYEKL. The CDR3 bases are TGCGCCAGCAGCCGACTCCTGGGACACTACGAGCAGTACTTC. Its translation is CASSRLLGHYEQYF.

This chain joins TRBV10-3 and TRBJ1-6, with a tentative D call TRBD1 (6 bases). The V gene lost 10 bases and the J gene lost 5 bases, with 24 bases spanning the gap. The CDR3 has 17 amino acids. The germline V gene encodes CDR1 ENHRY and CDR2 SYGVKD. This CDR3 is CATRETGSRGDNSPLHF. CDR3 bases: TGTGCCACCCGGGAAACAGGGAGTAGGGGAGATAATTCACCCCTCCACTTT.

The chain has TRBV5-4 and TRBJ2-7; D not certain. Germline V lookup: CDR1 SGHNT, CDR2 YYREEE (reference sequence). This CDR3 has 13 residues. Trimming left V 0 bases short and J 5 bases short, with 9 bases between. This CDR3 reads CASSLDPSDEQYF. In DNA form, the CDR3 reads TGTGCCAGCAGCTTGGATCCTTCGGACGAGCAGTACTTC.

This clone was detected once. For the CDR3, the DNA is TGTGCCAGCTCACCGTGGACAGGTGAAAACACCGGGGAGCTGTTTTTT. This encodes CASSPWTGENTGELFF. The V and J genes are TRBV18 and TRBJ2-2; 7 bases are a match to TRBD1. Germline CDR1 and CDR2: KGHSH and LQKENI. J lost 2 bases, V lost 3 bases, and 6 bases had no gene match. The CDR3 sequence is 16 residues long.

This clone came up once. The chain links TRBV27 to TRBJ2-3, with a possible D match to TRBD2 (6 bases). The germline V gene has CDR1 MNHEY and CDR2 SMNVEV (reference sequence). Trimming stripped 7 bases from V and 8 bases from J, with 19 bases between. The CDR3 totals 14 residues. The CDR3 loop is CASTPSGGYGTQYF. In nucleotides, the CDR3 is TGTGCCAGCACCCCTAGTGGGGGGTACGGTACGCAGTATTTT.

The chain links TRBV6-1 to TRBJ2-3, with 8 nucleotides matching TRBD2. The germline V gene has CDR1 MNHNS and CDR2 SASEGT. The CDR3 contains 11 residues. V trimming: 10 bases; J trimming: 14 bases; junction bases outside the gene matches: 11. CDR3 in DNA: TGTGCCATCGCCGCGGGGGGCCCGTTGTATTTT. Translating it yields CAIAAGGPLYF.

The rearrangement links TRBV5-8 to TRBJ2-5; D not resolved. The germline V gene encodes CDR1 SGHTS and CDR2 YDEGEE. The CDR3 runs to 12 residues. Trimming shortened V by 9 bases and J by 2 bases, and 11 bases separated the two germline ends. The CDR3 loop reads CATPKSQETQYF. The CDR3 nucleotides are TGTGCCACCCCCAAGTCGCAAGAGACCCAGTACTTC. The full variable domain, rest sourced from reference TRBV5-8 and TRBJ2-5, is EAGVTQSPTHLIKTRGQQATLRCSPISGHTSVYWYQQALGLGLQFLLWYDEGEERNRGNFPPRFSGRQFPNYSSELNVNALELEDSALYLCATPKSQETQYFGPGTRLLVL.

This chain connects TRBV9 to TRBJ1-2; D possibly corresponds to TRBD1 (6 bases). Germline V CDR1 and CDR2: SGDLS, YYNGEE. The CDR3 has 13 amino acids. Trimming removed 4 bases at V and 2 bases at J, with 9 bases between. The CDR3 is CASSPDSNYGYTF. The CDR3 DNA is TGTGCCAGCAGCCCGGACAGCAACTATGGCTACACCTTC.

The chain combines TRBV15 with TRBJ1-2; D remains ambiguous. The V end was cut by 8 bases, the J end by 0 bases, with 19 bases between. CDR1 and CDR2 from the germline V gene are LNHNV and YYDKDF (reference sequence). The CDR3 sequence is 16 residues long. For the CDR3, the DNA is TGTGCCACCCAAGCGAACGCAGGACCTTCTAACTATGGCTACACCTTC. Translating gives CATQANAGPSNYGYTF.

A single count supports this clone. The chain employs TRBV10-3 and TRBJ2-3, with TRBD2 matching 9 bases. The CDR3 loop spans 16 amino acids. Per the germline V gene, CDR1 is ENHRY and CDR2 is SYGVKD. Trimming removed 2 bases from V and 1 base from J; junction bases left unmatched: 4. The CDR3 nucleotides read TGTGCCATCAGTGAGACTAAGCGGGGGGGCACAGATACGCAGTATTTT. Amino acid sequence: CAISETKRGGTDTQYF.

V and J are TRBV10-3 and TRBJ2-2; possibly TRBD2 for D (5 bases). V lost 3 bases to trimming and J lost 7 bases, with 12 bases between them. The V gene's germline CDR1 is ENHRY and CDR2 SYGVKD. The CDR3 extends over 14 amino acids. Written as DNA, the CDR3 is TGTGCCATCAGTGAAGGACTCCATGGCGGGGAGCTGTTTTTT. Residues: CAISEGLHGGELFF.

The chain recombines TRBV6-6 with TRBJ1-4, with D unclear. This CDR3 has 12 amino acids. V lost 11 bases and J lost 5, with 12 bases in between. Germline CDR1 and CDR2: MNHNY and SVGAGI (reference sequence). CDR3 sequence (DNA): TGTGCCTCCCGACTTAGGAATGAAAAACTGTTTTTT. As protein: CASRLRNEKLFF.

V usage is TRBV7-8 and J usage is TRBJ1-5, with D possibly being TRBD1 (6 bases). The CDR3 is 14 residues long. From germline, CDR1 is SGHVS and CDR2 FQNEAQ. Trimming removed 3 bases at V and 7 bases at J, with 13 bases between. CDR3 nucleotide sequence: TGTGCCAGCAGCTTTTCGGGGGCGACGCAGCCCCAGCATTTT. Amino acid sequence: CASSFSGATQPQHF.